This TCR beta chain was obtained from a study of vaccination effects on CD4 cells after COVID-19. Study-level background: ViraFEST expansion of antigen-specific CD4+ T cells with viral peptide pools preceded sequencing.

Germline values: CDR1 KGHSH, CDR2 LQKENI. V gave up 1 base and J gave up 4 bases; unmatched junction bases: 9. This CDR3 contains 16 residues. On this clone: The antigen remains undetermined.

Sequenced by immunoSEQ multiplex PCR; TCRdb stores in-frame clones only, minus some. Of 35,000 to 55,000 clones in the sample, 72% were seen once. Following 10 days of culture, CD4+ T cells were isolated. BNT162b2 vaccine or mRNA-1273 vaccine was given to participants in two doses. Vaccine recipients lacked prior SARS-CoV-2 infection and had negative nucleocapsid antibodies. Half-medium exchanges with IL-2 medium took place on days 3 and 7. Study results and caveats: Vaccine- and infection-induced clones showed marked clonal contraction late following vaccination.

The rearrangement links TRBV18 to TRBJ2-7; 8 bases align to TRBD2. This TCR was sampled from a human donor who received a COVID-19 vaccine. The sequencing here drew on CD4+ T cells from PBMCs cultured without peptide, taken after COVID-19 vaccination. This CDR3 reads CASSPRGSSGSYEQYF. The CDR3 DNA is TGTGCCAGCTCACCACGGGGTTCCAGCGGGAGTTACGAGCAGTACTTC.